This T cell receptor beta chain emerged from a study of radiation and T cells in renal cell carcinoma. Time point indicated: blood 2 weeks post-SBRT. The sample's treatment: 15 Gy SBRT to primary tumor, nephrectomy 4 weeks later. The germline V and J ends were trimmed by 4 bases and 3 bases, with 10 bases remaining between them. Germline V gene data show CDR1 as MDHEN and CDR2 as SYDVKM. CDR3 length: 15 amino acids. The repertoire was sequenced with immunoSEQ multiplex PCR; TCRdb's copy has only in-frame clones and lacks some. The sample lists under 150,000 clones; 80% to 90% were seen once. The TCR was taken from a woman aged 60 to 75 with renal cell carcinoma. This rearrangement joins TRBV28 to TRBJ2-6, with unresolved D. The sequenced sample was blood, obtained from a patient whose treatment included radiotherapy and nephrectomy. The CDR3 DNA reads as TGTGCCAGCAGTTCTGGTTATGTTGGGGCCAACGTCCTGACTTTC. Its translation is CASSSGYVGANVLTF.